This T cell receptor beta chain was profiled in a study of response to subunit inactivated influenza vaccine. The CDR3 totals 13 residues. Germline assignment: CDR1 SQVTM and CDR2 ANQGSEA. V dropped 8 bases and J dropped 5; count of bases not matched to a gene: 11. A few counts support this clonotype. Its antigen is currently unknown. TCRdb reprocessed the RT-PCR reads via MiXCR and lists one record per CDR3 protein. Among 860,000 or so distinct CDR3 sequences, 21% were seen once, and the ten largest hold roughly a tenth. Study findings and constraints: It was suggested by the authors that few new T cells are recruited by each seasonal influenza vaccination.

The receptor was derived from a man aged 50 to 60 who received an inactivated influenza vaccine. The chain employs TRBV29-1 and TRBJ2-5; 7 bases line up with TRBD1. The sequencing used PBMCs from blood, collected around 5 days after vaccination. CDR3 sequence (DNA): TGCAGCACCCGGGACAGTAATTCGGAGACCCAGTACTTC. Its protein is CSTRDSNSETQYF.